This TCR beta chain came from a study of shared clonotypes between healthy human individuals. Points on this clone: Its target is not known.

Germline CDR1 reads SGHRS; CDR2 reads YFSETQ. The CDR3 is 13 amino acids. With 5 bases removed from V and 2 bases from J, the gap between germline ends came to 10 bases. Per the authors' pipeline: Filtering differed because ImmunoSEQ produced junction-only sequences that carried no quality scores. Assay used: immunoSEQ multiplex PCR; TCRdb lists only in-frame clones, some missing. That table gives V, J and clone size, and the DNA gave D and trimming. The sample yields about 1.5 million clones, 95% to 99% seen once. The study's findings and limits: Clonotype sharing across several donors was observed for around 5.1% of naive CD4 clonotypes. Non-shared clonotypes had lower generation probabilities than those shared by all four donors.

Sequenced input: naive CD4+ T cells sorted from blood. Subset specified: CD45RA+ positively selected. The TCR comes from a man aged 30 to 45 in good health. This chain connects TRBV5-1 to TRBJ2-5, with D perhaps TRBD1 or TRBD2 (5 bases each). The CDR3 DNA sequence: TGCGCCAGCAGGTCGGGACCTCAAGAGACCCAGTACTTC. It is translated as CASRSGPQETQYF.